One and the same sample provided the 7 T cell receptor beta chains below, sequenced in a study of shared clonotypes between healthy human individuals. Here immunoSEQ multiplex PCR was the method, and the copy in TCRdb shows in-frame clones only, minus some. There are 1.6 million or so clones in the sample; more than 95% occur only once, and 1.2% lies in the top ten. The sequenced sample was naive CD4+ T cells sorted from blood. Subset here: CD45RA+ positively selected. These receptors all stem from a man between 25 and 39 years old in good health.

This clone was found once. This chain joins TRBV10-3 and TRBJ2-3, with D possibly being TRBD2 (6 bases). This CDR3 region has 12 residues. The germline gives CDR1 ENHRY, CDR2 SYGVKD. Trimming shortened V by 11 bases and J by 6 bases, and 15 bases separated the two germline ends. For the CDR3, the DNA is TGTGCCTCTCAGGGTGGGGGGGATACGCAGTATTTT. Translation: CASQGGGDTQYF.

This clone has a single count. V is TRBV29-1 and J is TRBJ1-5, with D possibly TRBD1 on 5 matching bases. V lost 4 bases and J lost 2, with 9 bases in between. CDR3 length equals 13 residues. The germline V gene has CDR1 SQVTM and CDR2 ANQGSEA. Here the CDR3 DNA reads TGCAGCGTTGGAGGGGATGGCAATCAGCCCCAGCATTTT. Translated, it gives CSVGGDGNQPQHF.

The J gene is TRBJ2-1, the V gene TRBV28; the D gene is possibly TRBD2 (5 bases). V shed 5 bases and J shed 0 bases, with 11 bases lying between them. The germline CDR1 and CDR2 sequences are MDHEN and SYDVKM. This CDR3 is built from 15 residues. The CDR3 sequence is CASSRTGGSYNEQFF. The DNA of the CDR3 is TGTGCCAGCAGTAGAACTGGAGGCTCCTACAATGAGCAGTTCTTC.

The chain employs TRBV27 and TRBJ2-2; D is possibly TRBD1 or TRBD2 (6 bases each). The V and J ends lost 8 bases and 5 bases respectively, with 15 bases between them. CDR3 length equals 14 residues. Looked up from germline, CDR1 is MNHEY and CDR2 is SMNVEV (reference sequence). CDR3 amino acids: CASGGQSRTGELFF. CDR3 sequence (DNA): TGTGCCAGCGGGGGGCAGAGTCGGACCGGGGAGCTGTTTTTT.

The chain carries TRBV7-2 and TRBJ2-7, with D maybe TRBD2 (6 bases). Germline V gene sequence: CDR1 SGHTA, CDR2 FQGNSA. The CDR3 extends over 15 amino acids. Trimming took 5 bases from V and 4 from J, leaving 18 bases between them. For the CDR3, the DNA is TGTGCCAGCAGCCCAGTTGTGGGGGAGGCTTACGAGCAGTACTTC. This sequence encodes CASSPVVGEAYEQYF.

The CDR3 loop is CAISVQANTEAFF. As DNA, the CDR3 is TGTGCCATCAGCGTACAGGCGAACACTGAAGCTTTCTTT. V and J are TRBV10-3 and TRBJ1-1, with D perhaps matching TRBD1 (5 bases). Looked up from germline, CDR1 is ENHRY and CDR2 is SYGVKD. The V gene lost 6 bases and the J gene lost 1 base, with 9 bases spanning the gap. The CDR3 runs 13 residues.

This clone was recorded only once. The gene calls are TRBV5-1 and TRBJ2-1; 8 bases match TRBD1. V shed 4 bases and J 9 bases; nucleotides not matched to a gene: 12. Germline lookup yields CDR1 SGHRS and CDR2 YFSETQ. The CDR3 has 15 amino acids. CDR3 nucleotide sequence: TGCGCCAGCAGCCCTGGACAGGGAAGGTTAGGTGAGCAGTTCTTC. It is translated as CASSPGQGRLGEQFF.